The clone carrying this T cell receptor (beta chain) showed up just a few times. Its antigen is unidentified. The entry originates in a study of T cell repertoires in cytomegalovirus infection. Study details: Public TCR beta signatures marked donors with CMV infection and the matching HLA. Study-wide findings and caveats: CMV-specific HLA-C-restricted TCR beta clonotypes dominated the ex vivo response. Individuals carrying CMV plus the relevant HLA were identified by cumulative frequency of public TCR beta families.

TCRdb independently ran MiXCR on the reads; one entry per CDR3 protein. The sample gives about 830,000 distinct CDR3 sequences, over 25% of which show up once; around 12% is in the top ten. This CDR3 contains 14 residues. In germline, CDR1 is SGHTA, CDR2 FQGTGA. Trimming shortened V by 7 bases and J by 7 bases, and 17 bases separated the two germline ends. This rearrangement joins TRBV7-3 to TRBJ1-5, with D perhaps TRBD1 (6 bases). This TCR derives from a human donor in good health (CMV status not recorded). Some clones in this sample may be carry-over from other donors' samples. Specimen: cultured CD8+ T cells from PBMCs, collected from culture after CMV antigen stimulation. CDR3 region: CASNARGAGQPQHF. DNA for the CDR3: TGTGCCAGCAACGCCCGGGGGGCAGGGCAGCCCCAGCATTTT.